These 28 T cell receptor beta chains were sequenced from one sample in a study of tumor-infiltrating lymphocytes in primary liver carcinoma. Unsorted whole blood served as the source of blood RNA, and germline DNA was extracted as well. Starting material of 500 to 600 ng total RNA yielded TCR beta cDNA via a constant-region primer. Three-round nested multiplex PCR performed with slightly modified ARM-PCR produced the TCR beta libraries. The first two PCR rounds used TRBV1-TRBV30 forward primers with a C-beta reverse primer, 10 cycles each. In TCRdb, the multiplex PCR reads were re-called with MiXCR into one record per CDR3 protein. The data contain approximately 320,000 distinct CDR3 sequences, roughly three fifths of them singletons. The sample was peripheral blood. These receptors came from a woman aged 30 to 39 with primary liver carcinoma and hepatitis B virus infection.

J is TRBJ2-3 and V is TRBV12-3 or TRBV12-4; D is undetermined. The V and J ends lost 6 bases and 4 bases respectively, with 14 bases between them. The CDR3 runs to 14 residues. The CDR3 loop reads CASSRPYHADTQYF. The CDR3 DNA follows: TGTGCCAGCAGCCGACCATATCACGCAGATACGCAGTATTTT.

About this clonotype itself: A read error may explain this, as a much larger clone is one base away. J is TRBJ1-6 and V is TRBV4-1; 7 nucleotides align to TRBD1. This CDR3 has 16 amino acids. Per germline, CDR1 MGHRA and CDR2 YSYEKL. Written as DNA, the CDR3 is TGCACCAGCAGCCCTACCGGGACAGACCTGGGTTCACCCCTCCACTTT. This codes for CTSSPTGTDLGSPLHF.

This clonotype was seen a handful of times. The chain combines TRBV6-5 with TRBJ2-7; 9 positions match TRBD2. V lost 4 bases and J lost 6; bases outside the gene matches: 7. The V gene's germline CDR1 is MNHEY and CDR2 SVGAGI. The CDR3 is 14 residues long. CDR3 DNA sequence: TGTGCCAGCAGTTTAGCGGGAGCGGTAAGCGAGCAGTACTTC. This gives the protein CASSLAGAVSEQYF.

This clonotype was seen a few times. The chain uses TRBV6-6 and TRBJ1-5; no clear D. The CDR3 runs to 18 residues. V shed 2 bases and J shed 0 bases, with 17 bases lying between them. Germline V gene data show CDR1 as MNHNY and CDR2 as SVGAGI (reference sequence). The CDR3 region has the DNA TGTGCCAGCAGTTACCCCCCCCTTTCGGAATATAGCAATCAGCCCCAGCATTTT. Its protein is CASSYPPLSEYSNQPQHF.

As for this clonotype: A read error may produce the germline difference seen at one junction end. The chain uses TRBV4-1 and TRBJ1-6, with D hard to call. Germline V gives CDR1 MGHRA, CDR2 YSYEKL. This CDR3 contains 13 residues. CDR3 sequence reads: CASRQDFSSPLHF. CDR3 coding DNA: TGCGCCAGCAGACAAGATTTCAGCTCACCCCTCCACTTT.

Regarding this clonotype: Its ends do not fully match the called genes, so a read error is possible. The chain recombines TRBV6-2 or TRBV6-3 with TRBJ2-1, with 9 bases that match TRBD1. The CDR3 contains 17 residues. CDR1 and CDR2 from the germline V gene are MNHEY and SVGEGT. The CDR3 here is CASNYSRRDRDFNEQFF. Written as DNA, the CDR3 is TGTGCCAGCAATTACTCTCGGCGGGACAGGGATTTCAATGAGCAGTTCTTC.

This clonotype was found many times. The chain has TRBV29-1 and TRBJ2-4; D might be TRBD2 (5 bases). V lost 1 base, J lost 2 bases, and 9 bases lay in between. From germline, CDR1 is SQVTM and CDR2 ANQGSEA. This CDR3 spans 14 amino acids. The CDR3 here is CSVEGAGTKNIQYF. The CDR3 DNA reads TGCAGCGTTGAAGGGGCCGGGACCAAAAACATTCAGTACTTC.

This clonotype was counted many times. The genes are TRBV6-5 and TRBJ2-1; 8 nucleotides match TRBD2. V gave up 0 bases and J gave up 5 bases; unmatched junction bases: 3. This CDR3 is 15 amino acids long. In germline, CDR1 is MNHEY, CDR2 SVGAGI. CDR3 nucleotides: TGTGCCAGCAGTTACTCGGATAGCGGGAACAATGAGCAGTTCTTC. Residues: CASSYSDSGNNEQFF.

A remark on this clonotype: One end of the junction does not line up with germline, which may come from a read error. The J gene is TRBJ2-7, the V gene TRBV11-2, with 9 bases fitting TRBD2. This CDR3 has 14 amino acids. The germline V gene has CDR1 SGHAT and CDR2 FQNNGV. CDR3 nucleotide sequence: TGTACCAGCAGCCGCGGGGGGGTTACCTACGAGCAGTACTTC. Its translation is CTSSRGGVTYEQYF. Combining the CDR3 with reference TRBV11-2 and TRBJ2-7 gives the whole variable domain EAGVAQSPRYKIIEKRQSVAFWCNPISGHATLYWYQQILGQGPKLLIQFQNNGVVDDSQLPKDRFSAERLKGVDSTLKIQPAKLEDSAVYLCTSSRGGVTYEQYFGPGTRLTVT.

V usage is TRBV18 and J usage is TRBJ2-7; perhaps D is TRBD1 or TRBD2 (5 bases each). CDR1 KGHSH and CDR2 LQKENI come from the germline V gene. The CDR3 sequence is 16 residues long. V was clipped by 2 bases and J by 2 bases, with 16 bases between them. The DNA for the CDR3 is TGTGCCAGCTCACCAAGTCGGGGCGGGTCTACCTACGAGCAGTACTTC. Its translation is CASSPSRGGSTYEQYF.

About this clonotype itself: The junction departs from the called germline gene at one end, perhaps through a read error. This rearrangement joins TRBV4-3 to TRBJ2-1; 10 bases line up with TRBD2. This CDR3 is built from 16 residues. Germline assignment: CDR1 LGHNA and CDR2 YSLEER. The CDR3 reads CASSQDPLAGLDEQFF. For the CDR3, the DNA is TGCGCCAGTAGCCAAGATCCACTAGCGGGACTGGATGAGCAGTTCTTC.

The chain couples TRBV6-2 or TRBV6-3 to TRBJ1-5; TRBD1 agrees at 7 bases. The V segment lost 8 bases and the J segment 9 bases; nucleotides outside the gene matches: 10. This CDR3 contains 13 residues. Germline values: CDR1 MNHEY, CDR2 SVGEGT. CDR3 coding DNA: TGTGCCAGCGGACGACAGGGTACTCGGCCCCAGCATTTT. Its translation: CASGRQGTRPQHF.

The genes are TRBV12-3 or TRBV12-4 and TRBJ2-3; D perhaps matches TRBD2 (6 bases). With 3 bases removed from V and 3 bases from J, the gap between germline ends came to 13 bases. The CDR3 spans 15 residues. Here the CDR3 reads CASSLLAGRTDTQYF. CDR3 bases: TGTGCCAGCAGTTTGTTGGCGGGGAGGACAGATACGCAGTATTTT.

The chain has TRBV7-9 and TRBJ2-2; no clear D gene. Germline assignment: CDR1 SEHNR and CDR2 FQNEAQ (reference sequence). The CDR3 is 13 residues long. Trimming cost V 5 bases and J 5 bases, with 9 bases left between them. The chain's CDR3 is CASSARWTGELFF. CDR3 DNA sequence: TGTGCCAGCAGCGCCCGTTGGACCGGGGAGCTGTTTTTT.

This clonotype occurred once. V and J are TRBV4-1 and TRBJ2-3; no clear D. V dropped 0 bases and J dropped 3 bases, with 16 bases sitting between them. Germline assignment: CDR1 MGHRA and CDR2 YSYEKL. The CDR3 is 17 amino acids. In DNA form, the CDR3 reads TGCGCCAGCAGCCAAGATCCAGTGGGTTCGGCAACAGATACGCAGTATTTT. Its protein product is CASSQDPVGSATDTQYF.

The sample holds a few counts of this clonotype. This may be a read error: a much more frequent sequence differs by one nucleotide. The chain links TRBV7-8 to TRBJ2-5; D gene unclear. The CDR3 sequence is 11 residues long. The germline V and J ends were trimmed by 5 bases and 2 bases, with 3 bases remaining between them. Germline V lookup: CDR1 SGHVS, CDR2 FQNEAQ. In nucleotides, the CDR3 is TGTGCCAGCAGCGAACAAGAGACCCAGTACTTC. Amino acid sequence: CASSEQETQYF.

This chain connects TRBV6-2 or TRBV6-3 to TRBJ2-1, with unresolved D. Germline lookup yields CDR1 MNHEY and CDR2 SVGEGT. V was shortened by 5 bases and J by 0 bases, with 20 bases between the two germline ends. The CDR3 extends over 18 amino acids. The CDR3 DNA reads as TGTGCCAGCAGTCAAGCCCAATTCCTCCTTAGCTCCTACAATGAGCAGTTCTTC. Protein sequence: CASSQAQFLLSSYNEQFF.

In this sample, this clonotype turned up a few times. The germline gene is not matched at one end of the junction; a read error may be the cause. The CDR3 DNA is TGTGCCAGCGGCTTGAAACGGGAGGACACCCAAGAGACCCAGTACTTC. This codes for CASGLKREDTQETQYF. The chain has TRBV5-4 and TRBJ2-5; 7 nucleotides match TRBD2. The CDR3 is 16 residues long. CDR1 and CDR2 from the germline V gene are SGHNT and YYREEE (reference sequence).

V is TRBV5-6 and J is TRBJ2-2; D is ambiguous. The V end lost 4 bases, the J end lost 6 bases, and 7 bases lay between the germline ends. This CDR3 is 12 amino acids long. The germline V gene has CDR1 SGHDT and CDR2 YYEEEE. The chain's CDR3 is CASSRSPGELFF. In DNA form, the CDR3 reads TGTGCCAGCAGCCGCAGCCCCGGGGAGCTGTTTTTT.

Notes on this clonotype: One base away lies a much larger clone, so this may be a sequencing read error. The chain links TRBV6-6 to TRBJ2-5; D gene unclear. Germline values: CDR1 MNHNY, CDR2 SVGAGI (reference sequence). The CDR3 covers 14 residues. The CDR3 DNA sequence: TGTACCAGCCTAAGGACGTCCCCGGAAGAGACCCAGTACTTC. Its protein is CTSLRTSPEETQYF.

Notes on this clonotype: Because it lacks the conserved phenylalanine or tryptophan at the end, this CDR3 is likely a read error. V is TRBV29-1 and J is TRBJ1-2; D is ambiguous. With 7 bases removed from V and 2 bases from J, the gap between germline ends came to 11 bases. Germline CDR1 and CDR2: SQVTM and ANQGSEA. The CDR3 is made up of 12 amino acids. The CDR3 region has the DNA TGCAGCGCTCCGGACGGGAACTATGGCTACACCTAC. Encoded protein: CSAPDGNYGYTY.

At least ten counts were recorded for this clonotype. The chain is built from TRBV11-1 and TRBJ2-6, with a possible D match to TRBD1 (6 bases). In germline, CDR1 is SGHAT, CDR2 FQDESV (reference sequence). Trimming pared 5 bases from V and 1 base from J, leaving 9 bases between. The CDR3 consists of 15 residues. This CDR3 is CASSLRGSGANVLTF. DNA for the CDR3: TGTGCCAGCAGCCTCAGGGGATCTGGGGCCAACGTCCTGACTTTC.

This clonotype was recorded at least ten times. The chain has TRBV11-2 and TRBJ2-5, with D uncertain. The ends were cut back, 4 bases at V and 2 bases at J, with 8 bases in the middle. Germline V gives CDR1 SGHAT, CDR2 FQNNGV. There are 13 residues in the CDR3. The CDR3 reads CASSSDGQETQYF. Written as DNA, the CDR3 is TGTGCCAGCAGCTCGGACGGTCAAGAGACCCAGTACTTC.

Turning to this clonotype: Germline is not matched at one junction end, which may reflect a read error. The CDR3 region has the DNA TGTGCCAGGAGCTTAGTTCCTGGGGGACAGACTTACAATGAGCAGTTCTTC. Residues: CARSLVPGGQTYNEQFF. This chain uses TRBV11-2 with TRBJ2-1; 7 bases are a match to TRBD1. Germline lookup yields CDR1 SGHAT and CDR2 FQNNGV. This CDR3 spans 17 amino acids.

This clonotype came up once. One base away lies a much larger clone, so this may be a sequencing read error. The DNA is omitted, as the CDR3 cannot be located on it reliably, and the CDR3 follows TCRdb's listing. This chain connects TRBV6-5 to TRBJ2-7; the table's D call of TRBD1 was not tested on the DNA. Including both end residues, the CDR3 is 15 amino acids long. The germline CDR1 and CDR2 sequences are MNHEY and SVGAGI. CDR3 in amino acids: CASRAWGQGAIEPYF.

This clonotype was counted at least ten times. This chain joins TRBV6-5 and TRBJ2-2; 10 bases fit TRBD1. The CDR3 contains 15 residues. Germline V CDR1 and CDR2: MNHEY, SVGAGI. Trimming removed 7 bases from V and 6 bases from J; junction bases left unmatched: 8. The CDR3 spells CASTTPGQGPGELFF. CDR3 bases: TGTGCCAGCACAACTCCGGGACAGGGGCCCGGGGAGCTGTTTTTT.

Points on this clonotype: Likely a read error: the CDR3 ends without its conserved phenylalanine or tryptophan. The rearrangement joins TRBV12-3 or TRBV12-4 to TRBJ2-1, with D possibly being TRBD1 (6 bases). Between the trimmed V and J ends, which lost 7 bases and 6 bases, there was a span of 10 bases. The CDR3 spans 12 residues. The CDR3 DNA reads TGTGCCAGCACTCAACAGGGCAATGAGCAGTTCTAC. Protein product: CASTQQGNEQFY.

Comments on this clonotype: This may arise from a read error, as a much more abundant clone is one base away. V and J are TRBV4-3 and TRBJ2-3; D not resolved. The CDR3 totals 15 residues. Between the trimmed V and J ends, which lost 3 bases and 2 bases, there was a span of 12 bases. Germline lookup yields CDR1 LGHNA and CDR2 YSLEER. CDR3 protein: CASSHDLGSTDTQYF. In DNA, the CDR3 is TGCGCCAGCAGCCATGATCTTGGGTCCACAGATACGCAGTATTTT.